One and the same sample provided the 30 T cell receptor beta chains below, sequenced in a study of cytotoxic CD8 clonotypes in ibrutinib-treated CLL. Libraries were prepared by immunoSEQ multiplex PCR; TCRdb keeps only in-frame clonotypes and omits some of them. The sample yields tens of thousands of clones, about 65% seen once. Sequenced material: PBMCs, taken after 12 months of ibrutinib treatment. The receptors originated from a human donor with chronic lymphocytic leukemia.

This clone was recorded only once. V usage is TRBV7-2 and J usage is TRBJ1-2; the match to TRBD1 covers 8 bases. CDR1 and CDR2 (germline): SGHTA, FQGNSA. Germline trimming cut 5 bases from V and 6 bases from J; bases unmatched to any gene: 11. The CDR3 sequence is 15 residues long. The CDR3 region is CASSGPPGTGNGYTF. In DNA, the CDR3 is TGTGCCAGCAGCGGACCCCCCGGGACAGGAAATGGCTACACCTTC. Based on the CDR3 plus reference TRBV7-2 and TRBJ1-2, the full variable domain is GAGVSQSPSNKVTEKGKDVELRCDPISGHTALYWYRQSLGQGLEFLIYFQGNSAPDKSGLPSDRFSAERTGGSVSTLTIQRTQQEDSAVYLCASSGPPGTGNGYTFGSGTRLTVV.

The chain joins TRBV7-2 to TRBJ1-1; possible D gene TRBD1, 6 bases. Trimming took 5 bases from V and 1 from J, leaving 11 bases between them. Germline CDR1 reads SGHTA; CDR2 reads FQGNSA. This CDR3 spans 14 amino acids. The CDR3 sequence is CASSTGHRNTEAFF. The DNA for the CDR3 is TGTGCCAGCAGCACGGGACACAGGAACACTGAAGCTTTCTTT.

The rearrangement joins TRBV6-5 to TRBJ2-7; D tentatively reads TRBD1 or TRBD2 (5 bases each). Germline loops: CDR1 MNHEY, CDR2 SVGAGI. The CDR3 is 13 amino acids. Trimming took 6 bases from V and 2 from J, leaving 11 bases between them. DNA for the CDR3: TGTGCCAGCAGCAGACAGCGGACCTACGAGCAGTACTTC. It encodes CASSRQRTYEQYF.

The rearrangement uses TRBV6-4 and TRBJ1-1; D call uncertain. CDR3 size: 13 residues. V shed 9 bases and J shed 1 base, with 12 bases lying between them. The germline V gene encodes CDR1 MRHNA and CDR2 SNTAGT. CDR3 in DNA: TGTGCCAGTTCTGAGGGCAGGAACACTGAAGCTTTCTTT. It encodes CASSEGRNTEAFF.

The chain uses TRBV10-2 and TRBJ2-7, with 7 bases that match TRBD2. Trimming at V came to 6 bases and at J to 1 base, leaving 3 bases not matched to a gene. The CDR3 has 13 amino acids. The germline V gene has CDR1 WSHSY and CDR2 SAAADI. CDR3 sequence: CASRLARSYEQYF. CDR3 in DNA: TGCGCCAGCAGACTAGCGCGTTCCTACGAGCAGTACTTC.

The chain recombines TRBV15 with TRBJ2-1; D may be TRBD2 (5 bases). This CDR3 is 16 amino acids long. Per germline, CDR1 LNHNV and CDR2 YYDKDF (reference sequence). Trimming took off 1 base at V and 1 base at J, with 11 bases between the two ends. CDR3 DNA: TGTGCCACCAGCAGAGTGAGGGTTAGTTCCTACAATGAGCAGTTCTTC. Translated, it gives CATSRVRVSSYNEQFF.

This rearrangement joins TRBV30 to TRBJ1-1, with 7 bases aligning to TRBD1. There are 17 residues in the CDR3. V gave up 2 bases and J gave up 2 bases; unmatched junction bases: 14. Per germline, CDR1 GTSNPN and CDR2 SVGIG (reference sequence). As DNA, the CDR3 is TGTGCCTGGAGTCACCTCAGGTTCAGGGGGGGTAACACTGAAGCTTTCTTT. It translates to CAWSHLRFRGGNTEAFF.

The rearrangement uses TRBV27 and TRBJ2-2; 7 bases align to TRBD2. V lost 6 bases and J lost 8; bases outside the gene matches: 6. This CDR3 comprises 13 residues. Looked up from germline, CDR1 is MNHEY and CDR2 is SMNVEV (reference sequence). The CDR3 sequence: CASSRDYRGELFF. CDR3 coding DNA: TGTGCCAGCAGCAGGGACTATCGGGGGGAGCTGTTTTTT.

This clone has just a few counts. The genes are TRBV28 and TRBJ2-5; D is possibly TRBD1 (6 bases). Deletions cut 6 bases from V and 4 bases from J, with 15 bases between. The CDR3 totals 14 residues. Germline V gene sequence: CDR1 MDHEN, CDR2 SYDVKM. CDR3 nucleotides: TGTGCCAGCAGCCCACCGACAGGAGGAGAGACCCAGTACTTC. Protein product: CASSPPTGGETQYF.

The chain carries TRBV7-8 and TRBJ2-2; D is unresolved. Trimming stripped 5 bases from V and 6 bases from J, with 4 bases between. This CDR3 spans 11 amino acids. CDR1 is SGHVS and CDR2 is FQNEAQ in the germline V gene. CDR3 loop: CASSRAGELFF. The CDR3, as DNA: TGTGCCAGCAGCCGAGCCGGGGAGCTGTTTTTT.

This chain uses TRBV5-1 with TRBJ2-7, with D unresolved. CDR1 and CDR2 from the germline V gene are SGHRS and YFSETQ. The V end lost 1 base, the J end lost 5 bases, and 7 bases lay between the germline ends. The CDR3 contains 12 residues. The CDR3 loop reads CASSLSSHEQYF. The CDR3 region has the DNA TGCGCCAGCAGCTTGTCTAGTCACGAGCAGTACTTC.

V and J are TRBV30 and TRBJ2-3, with D perhaps matching TRBD1 (6 bases). Germline V gene lookup returns CDR1 GTSNPN and CDR2 SVGIG (reference sequence). With 7 bases removed from V and 0 bases from J, the gap between germline ends came to 11 bases. The length of the CDR3 is 13 residues. The CDR3 sequence is CAYRDMSTDTQYF. The CDR3 coding sequence is TGTGCCTACCGGGACATGAGCACAGATACGCAGTATTTT.

The V gene is TRBV7-2, the J gene TRBJ2-3; D remains unclear. CDR1 and CDR2 from the germline V gene are SGHTA and FQGNSA. V shed 1 base and J shed 5 bases, with 13 bases lying between them. This CDR3 has 15 amino acids. Here the CDR3 DNA reads TGTGCCAGCAGCTTAGTTCGACCACGGGTAGATACGCAGTATTTT. As protein: CASSLVRPRVDTQYF.

This clone was counted only a few times. The CDR3 sequence: CASSIGGLAEGGEQFF. The CDR3 region has the DNA TGTGCCAGTAGTATAGGGGGACTAGCGGAAGGCGGTGAGCAGTTCTTC. The chain couples TRBV19 to TRBJ2-1; 11 bases are shared with TRBD2. The CDR3 spans 16 residues. Trimming cost V 1 base and J 9 bases; bases outside gene matches: 8. CDR1 is LNHDA, CDR2 SQIVND, per germline (reference sequence). The full variable domain, rest sourced from reference TRBV19 and TRBJ2-1, is DGGITQSPKYLFRKEGQNVTLSCEQNLNHDAMYWYRQDPGQGLRLIYYSQIVNDFQKGDIAEGYSVSREKKESFPLTVTSAQKNPTAFYLCASSIGGLAEGGEQFFGPGTRLTVL.

CDR3 sequence: CASSAIPRQSSSYEQYF. Written as DNA, the CDR3 is TGTGCCAGCAGCGCCATTCCCCGACAGAGTTCCTCCTACGAGCAGTACTTC. The chain is built from TRBV5-6 and TRBJ2-7; D might be TRBD1 (5 bases). The CDR3 totals 17 residues. Germline V gene sequence: CDR1 SGHDT, CDR2 YYEEEE. The V end lost 4 bases, the J end lost 0 bases, and 20 bases lay between the germline ends.

V is TRBV18 and J is TRBJ1-5; the D is unclear. The CDR3 covers 15 residues. V lost 2 bases, J lost 6 bases, and 14 bases lay in between. Germline CDR1 is KGHSH and CDR2 is LQKENI. The CDR3 region has the DNA TGTGCCAGCTCACCAGACGGGGTTGCGGGTCAGCCCCAGCATTTT. This translates into CASSPDGVAGQPQHF. The variable domain in full, with the rest retrieved from reference TRBV18 and TRBJ1-5, is NAGVMQNPRHLVRRRGQEARLRCSPMKGHSHVYWYRQLPEEGLKFMVYLQKENIIDESGMPKERFSAEFPKEGPSILRIQQVVRGDSAAYFCASSPDGVAGQPQHFGDGTRLSIL.

The chain carries TRBV5-5 and TRBJ1-2; 7 bases fit TRBD1. V trimming: 1 base; J trimming: 10 bases; junction bases outside the gene matches: 13. This CDR3 is 15 amino acids long. Germline lookup yields CDR1 SGHKS and CDR2 YYEKEE (reference sequence). CDR3 coding DNA: TGTGCCAGCAGCTTGCTGGGACAGCAGAGCATACCCTACACCTTC. Its protein product is CASSLLGQQSIPYTF.

The CDR3 is CASTSGQGAGEETQYF. The CDR3 DNA reads as TGTGCCAGCACCTCGGGACAGGGGGCGGGGGAAGAGACCCAGTACTTC. The chain uses TRBV7-9 and TRBJ2-5; 12 bases map to TRBD1. Germline CDR1 SEHNR, CDR2 FQNEAQ (reference sequence). The trim removed 7 bases at V and 3 bases at J, leaving 9 bases unmatched. This CDR3 region has 16 residues.

This clone showed up just once. This rearrangement joins TRBV6-6 to TRBJ1-2; no definite D call. The germline V gene has CDR1 MNHNY and CDR2 SVGAGI (reference sequence). The CDR3 has 13 amino acids. V dropped 5 bases and J dropped 4 bases, with 11 bases sitting between them. CDR3 in amino acids: CASSPLTPYGYTF. The CDR3 nucleotides read TGTGCCAGCAGTCCTCTTACCCCCTATGGCTACACCTTC.

This clone was detected once. This rearrangement joins TRBV6-1 to TRBJ1-5; TRBD1 agrees at 7 bases. Germline trimming cut 5 bases from V and 5 bases from J; bases unmatched to any gene: 6. Germline V gene data show CDR1 as MNHNS and CDR2 as SASEGT. The CDR3 loop spans 14 amino acids. The CDR3 protein is CASSSTGRDQPQHF. The CDR3 DNA follows: TGTGCCAGCAGTTCGACAGGGAGGGATCAGCCCCAGCATTTT.

The V call is TRBV2, the J call TRBJ2-7; D is perhaps TRBD2 (5 bases). Per germline, CDR1 SNHLY and CDR2 FYNNEI. The CDR3 totals 16 residues. Trimming removed 3 bases at V and 1 base at J, with 16 bases between. CDR3 DNA sequence: TGTGCCAGCAGTGATGCTCTCGGGAAGGGATCCTACGAGCAGTACTTC. It translates to CASSDALGKGSYEQYF.

V is TRBV5-4 and J is TRBJ1-3; D remains unclear. There are 13 residues in the CDR3. Trimming left V 1 base short and J 4 bases short, with 6 bases between. Germline lookup yields CDR1 SGHNT and CDR2 YYREEE (reference sequence). This CDR3 reads CASSLPGGNTIYF. The CDR3 nucleotides are TGTGCCAGCAGCTTGCCCGGCGGAAACACCATATATTTT.

The genes are TRBV18 and TRBJ2-7, with 9 nucleotides matching TRBD2. This CDR3 comprises 14 residues. The V and J ends lost 8 bases and 0 bases, in that order; junction bases with no gene match: 5. Germline V gives CDR1 KGHSH, CDR2 LQKENI. The CDR3 DNA reads as TGTGCCAGCCGGACTAGCGACAGCTCCTACGAGCAGTACTTC. This gives the protein CASRTSDSSYEQYF.

The V and J genes are TRBV6-5 and TRBJ2-3; the D is unclear. Per the germline V gene, CDR1 is MNHEY and CDR2 is SVGAGI. V was pared by 5 bases and J by 0 bases, with 9 bases between. This CDR3 has 14 amino acids. The CDR3 DNA follows: TGTGCCAGCAGTAAAAACCCTAGCACAGATACGCAGTATTTT. Its translation: CASSKNPSTDTQYF.

The rearrangement joins TRBV30 to TRBJ1-2, with 7 bases lining up with TRBD1. The CDR3 length is 14 residues. Germline V gives CDR1 GTSNPN, CDR2 SVGIG (reference sequence). The V segment lost 3 bases and the J segment 7 bases; nucleotides outside the gene matches: 11. For the CDR3, the DNA is TGTGCCTGGAGCCATGAGACAGGGATCGGTGGCTACACCTTC. This encodes CAWSHETGIGGYTF.

This chain joins TRBV4-3 and TRBJ2-7; the match to TRBD2 covers 11 bases. J was trimmed by 5 bases and V by 4 bases; bases with no gene match: 7. The CDR3 has 15 amino acids. Germline CDR1 is LGHNA and CDR2 is YSLEER. CDR3 in DNA: TGCGCCAGCAGCCGTACTAGCGGGAGTTTGAACGAGCAGTACTTC. It encodes CASSRTSGSLNEQYF.

The chain recombines TRBV19 with TRBJ2-1; D is possibly TRBD2 (7 bases). Between the trimmed V and J ends, which lost 7 bases and 9 bases, there was a span of 16 bases. Germline V gene sequence: CDR1 LNHDA, CDR2 SQIVND (reference sequence). CDR3 length equals 13 residues. The CDR3 nucleotides read TGTGCCAGTACCCAAAGTGGGGGGGCTGAGCAGTTCTTC. It is translated as CASTQSGGAEQFF. Full variable domain (outside the CDR3, taken from reference TRBV19 and TRBJ2-1): DGGITQSPKYLFRKEGQNVTLSCEQNLNHDAMYWYRQDPGQGLRLIYYSQIVNDFQKGDIAEGYSVSREKKESFPLTVTSAQKNPTAFYLCASTQSGGAEQFFGPGTRLTVL.

This clone was recorded once. The CDR3 DNA follows: TGCGCCAGCAGCCAAGGGGTGGCGGGAGGTTGGACCGGGGAGCTGTTTTTT. It specifies CASSQGVAGGWTGELFF. The chain joins TRBV4-1 to TRBJ2-2, with TRBD2 identical over 8 bases. The CDR3 contains 17 residues. The V segment lost 1 base and the J segment 5 bases; nucleotides outside the gene matches: 9. Germline CDR1 and CDR2: MGHRA and YSYEKL.

This chain joins TRBV6-5 and TRBJ2-7; D is unclear. CDR1 and CDR2 from the germline V gene are MNHEY and SVGAGI. The CDR3 runs 15 residues. The ends were cut back, 2 bases at V and 1 base at J, with 12 bases in the middle. Here the CDR3 DNA reads TGTGCCAGCAGTTACCCTCGGACGGCATCCTACGAGCAGTACTTC. It yields the protein CASSYPRTASYEQYF.

This clone was observed a handful of times. V gene TRBV18 combines with J gene TRBJ1-3, with 8 bases aligning to TRBD1. This CDR3 spans 16 amino acids. In germline, CDR1 is KGHSH, CDR2 LQKENI. With V trimmed by 3 bases and J by 1 base, 5 bases remained unmatched. CDR3 sequence: CASSPPGGVSGNTIYF. Written as DNA, the CDR3 is TGTGCCAGCTCACCCCCAGGGGGCGTATCTGGAAACACCATATATTTT. Combining the CDR3 with reference TRBV18 and TRBJ1-3 gives the whole variable domain NAGVMQNPRHLVRRRGQEARLRCSPMKGHSHVYWYRQLPEEGLKFMVYLQKENIIDESGMPKERFSAEFPKEGPSILRIQQVVRGDSAAYFCASSPPGGVSGNTIYFGEGSWLTVV.